This T cell receptor beta chain was observed in a study of blood T cells in healthy people across ages. Study findings and constraints: Getting older went along with TCR beta diversity per million T cells dropping roughly linearly. With donor CMV status unknown, expanded clonotype changes were possibly confounded.

Concerning this clonotype: Its antigen is not known.

V was cut by 6 bases and J by 3 bases, with 15 bases left in between. CDR1 and CDR2 from the germline V gene are DFQATT and SNEGSKA (reference sequence). The CDR3 loop spans 13 amino acids. A sample-barcoded 5' primer and a J-beta primer mix were used in a second PCR of roughly 6 to 11 cycles. TCRdb redid the calling of the 5' RACE reads with MiXCR, one entry per CDR3 protein. The data show around 970,000 distinct CDR3 sequences, roughly 50% seen once. The chain recombines TRBV20-1 with TRBJ2-7, with no clear D. Sequenced material: blood. The receptor was derived from a woman aged 60 to 75 in good health. The DNA for the CDR3 is TGCAGTGCCCCCCTGAATTTGGGCTACGAGCAGTACTTC. Its translation: CSAPLNLGYEQYF.